Below, one T cell receptor (beta chain) is given with its context. Its antigen is unidentified. With V trimmed by 2 bases and J by 5 bases, 7 bases remained unmatched. This CDR3 has 15 amino acids. Looked up from germline, CDR1 is MNHEY and CDR2 is SVGAGI. The data stem from a study of cytomegalovirus exposure and HLA in healthy donors. The study, taken as a whole, reports: CMV serostatus stood as the only immune exposure information on hand.

Primers for the PCR totalled 60 Vbeta and 13 Jbeta. Generated by immunoSEQ multiplex PCR, the TCRdb table keeps only in-frame clones and is missing some. The sample contains some 100,000 clones, about 72% of which appear only once. Material: PBMCs. This clonotype was obtained from a man over 45 in good health and CMV-seropositive. V gene TRBV6-5 combines with J gene TRBJ2-3, with 7 positions matching TRBD2. The CDR3 sequence: CASSYGAGVVDTQYF. The CDR3 DNA sequence: TGTGCCAGCAGTTACGGGGCGGGAGTGGTAGATACGCAGTATTTT.